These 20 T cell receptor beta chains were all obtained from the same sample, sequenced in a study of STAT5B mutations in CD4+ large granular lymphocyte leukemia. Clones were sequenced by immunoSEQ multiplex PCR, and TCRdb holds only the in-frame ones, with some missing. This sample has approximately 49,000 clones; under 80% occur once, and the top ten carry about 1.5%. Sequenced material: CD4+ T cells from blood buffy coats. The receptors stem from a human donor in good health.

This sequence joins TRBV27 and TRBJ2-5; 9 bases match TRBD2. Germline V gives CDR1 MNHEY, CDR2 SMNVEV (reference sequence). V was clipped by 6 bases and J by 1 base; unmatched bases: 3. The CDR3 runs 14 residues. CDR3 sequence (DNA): TGTGCCAGCAGGGAAGCGGGGGGCCAAGAGACCCAGTACTTC. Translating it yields CASREAGGQETQYF.

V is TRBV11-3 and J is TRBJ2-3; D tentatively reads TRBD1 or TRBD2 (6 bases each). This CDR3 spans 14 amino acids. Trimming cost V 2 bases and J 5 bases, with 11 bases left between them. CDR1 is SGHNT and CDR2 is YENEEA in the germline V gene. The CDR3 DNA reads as TGTGCCAGCAGCTTAAGGGGGGACGGAGATACGCAGTATTTT. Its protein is CASSLRGDGDTQYF.

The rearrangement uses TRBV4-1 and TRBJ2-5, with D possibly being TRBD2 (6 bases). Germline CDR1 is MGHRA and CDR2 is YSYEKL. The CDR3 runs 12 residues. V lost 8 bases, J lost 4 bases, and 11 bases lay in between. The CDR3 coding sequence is TGCGCCAGCTCCTCGGGGGTAGAGACCCAGTACTTC. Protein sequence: CASSSGVETQYF.

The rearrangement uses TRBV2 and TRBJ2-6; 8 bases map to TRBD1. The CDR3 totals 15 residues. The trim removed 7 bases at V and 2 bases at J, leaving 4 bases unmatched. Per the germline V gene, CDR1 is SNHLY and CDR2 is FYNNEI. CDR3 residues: CASNLQGAGANVLTF. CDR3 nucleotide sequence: TGTGCCAGCAACCTACAGGGGGCTGGGGCCAACGTCCTGACTTTC.

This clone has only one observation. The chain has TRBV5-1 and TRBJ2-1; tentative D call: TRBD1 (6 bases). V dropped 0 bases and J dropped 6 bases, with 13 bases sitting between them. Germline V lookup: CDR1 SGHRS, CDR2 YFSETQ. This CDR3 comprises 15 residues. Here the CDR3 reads CASSLGGQGINEQFF. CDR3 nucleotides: TGCGCCAGCAGCTTGGGGGGGCAGGGTATCAATGAGCAGTTCTTC.

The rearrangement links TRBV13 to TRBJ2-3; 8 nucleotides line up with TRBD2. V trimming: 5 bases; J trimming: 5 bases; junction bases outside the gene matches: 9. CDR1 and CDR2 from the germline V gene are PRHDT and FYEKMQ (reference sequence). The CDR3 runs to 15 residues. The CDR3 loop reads CASSTLGGARDTQYF. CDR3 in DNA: TGTGCCAGCAGCACCCTCGGGGGGGCCAGAGATACGCAGTATTTT.

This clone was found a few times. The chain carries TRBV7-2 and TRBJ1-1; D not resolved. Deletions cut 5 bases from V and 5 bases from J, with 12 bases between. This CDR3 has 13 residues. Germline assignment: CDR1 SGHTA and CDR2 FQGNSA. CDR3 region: CASSPGVRTEAFF. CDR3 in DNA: TGTGCCAGCAGCCCGGGAGTTAGGACTGAAGCTTTCTTT.

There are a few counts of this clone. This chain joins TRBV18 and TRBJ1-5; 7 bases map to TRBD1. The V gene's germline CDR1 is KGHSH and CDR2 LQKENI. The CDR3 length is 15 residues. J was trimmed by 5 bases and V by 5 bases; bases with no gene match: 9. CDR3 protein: CASSTQTGTDQPQHF. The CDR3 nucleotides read TGTGCCAGCTCAACACAGACAGGGACGGATCAGCCCCAGCATTTT.

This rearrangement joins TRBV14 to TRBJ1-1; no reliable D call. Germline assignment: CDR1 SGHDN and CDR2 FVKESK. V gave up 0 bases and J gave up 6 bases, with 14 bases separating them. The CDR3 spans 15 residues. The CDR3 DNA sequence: TGTGCCAGCAGCCAAGATCATACTGCATGGGCTGAAGCTTTCTTT. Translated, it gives CASSQDHTAWAEAFF.

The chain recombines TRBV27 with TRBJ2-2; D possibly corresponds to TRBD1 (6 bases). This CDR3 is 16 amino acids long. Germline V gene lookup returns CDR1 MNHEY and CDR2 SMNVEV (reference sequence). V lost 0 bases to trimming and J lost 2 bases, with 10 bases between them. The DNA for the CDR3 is TGTGCCAGCAGTTTATCCACAGGGCTAAACACCGGGGAGCTGTTTTTT. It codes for CASSLSTGLNTGELFF.

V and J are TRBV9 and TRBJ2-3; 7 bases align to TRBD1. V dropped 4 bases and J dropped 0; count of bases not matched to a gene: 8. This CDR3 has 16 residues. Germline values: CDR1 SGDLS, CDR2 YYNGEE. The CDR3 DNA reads TGTGCCAGCAGCCCACATACAGGGGTGAGCACAGATACGCAGTATTTT. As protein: CASSPHTGVSTDTQYF.

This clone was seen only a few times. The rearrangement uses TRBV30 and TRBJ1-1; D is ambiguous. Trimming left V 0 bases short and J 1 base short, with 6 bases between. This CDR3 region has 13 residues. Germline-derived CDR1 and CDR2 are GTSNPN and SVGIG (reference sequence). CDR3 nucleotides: TGTGCCTGGAGTGTGCAGAGGAACACTGAAGCTTTCTTT. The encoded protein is CAWSVQRNTEAFF.

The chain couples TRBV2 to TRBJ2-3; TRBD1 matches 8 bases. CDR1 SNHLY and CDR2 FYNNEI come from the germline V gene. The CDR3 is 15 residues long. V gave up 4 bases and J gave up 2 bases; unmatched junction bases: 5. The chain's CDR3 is CASSVTGVPTDTQYF. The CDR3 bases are TGTGCCAGCAGTGTGACAGGGGTCCCCACAGATACGCAGTATTTT.

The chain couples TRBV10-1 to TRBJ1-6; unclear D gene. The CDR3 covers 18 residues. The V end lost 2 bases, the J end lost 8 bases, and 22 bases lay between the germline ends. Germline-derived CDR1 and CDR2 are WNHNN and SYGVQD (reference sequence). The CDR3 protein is CASSERAGRLQRHSPLHF. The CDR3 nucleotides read TGCGCCAGCAGTGAGAGAGCTGGCCGACTCCAAAGGCATTCACCCCTCCACTTT.

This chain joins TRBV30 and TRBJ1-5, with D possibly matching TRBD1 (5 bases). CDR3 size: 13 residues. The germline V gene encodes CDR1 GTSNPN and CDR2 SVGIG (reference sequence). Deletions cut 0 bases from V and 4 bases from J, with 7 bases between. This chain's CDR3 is CAWSVRGNQPQHF. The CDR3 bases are TGTGCCTGGAGTGTACGGGGGAATCAGCCCCAGCATTTT. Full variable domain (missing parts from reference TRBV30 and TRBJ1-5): SQTIHQWPATLVQPVGSPLSLECTVEGTSNPNLYWYRQAAGRGLQLLFYSVGIGQISSEVPQNLSASRPQDRQFILSSKKLLLSDSGFYLCAWSVRGNQPQHFGDGTRLSIL.

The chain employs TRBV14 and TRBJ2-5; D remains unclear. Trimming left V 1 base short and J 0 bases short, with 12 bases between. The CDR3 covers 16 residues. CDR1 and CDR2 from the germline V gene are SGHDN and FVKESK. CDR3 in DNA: TGTGCCAGCAGCCAAGCCCGTGGGTCTTACCAAGAGACCCAGTACTTC. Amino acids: CASSQARGSYQETQYF.

DNA of the CDR3: TGTGCCAGCAGTTATTCCGGGACCCACTATGGCTACACCTTC. It yields the protein CASSYSGTHYGYTF. The chain has TRBV6-5 and TRBJ1-2, with a possible D match to TRBD1 (5 bases). V was shortened by 3 bases and J by 3 bases, with 11 bases between the two germline ends. The CDR3 covers 14 residues. Germline CDR1 reads MNHEY; CDR2 reads SVGAGI.

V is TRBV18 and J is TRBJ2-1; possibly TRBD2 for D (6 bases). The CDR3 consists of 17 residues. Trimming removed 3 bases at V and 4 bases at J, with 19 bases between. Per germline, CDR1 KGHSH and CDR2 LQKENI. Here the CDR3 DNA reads TGTGCCAGCTCACCCAATACGCGGGGCGGGGAGTACAATGAGCAGTTCTTC. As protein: CASSPNTRGGEYNEQFF.

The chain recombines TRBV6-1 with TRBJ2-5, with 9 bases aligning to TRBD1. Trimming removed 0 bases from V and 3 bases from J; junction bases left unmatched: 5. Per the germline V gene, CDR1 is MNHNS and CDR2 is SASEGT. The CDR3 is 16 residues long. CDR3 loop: CASSEAWGTGKETQYF. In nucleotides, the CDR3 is TGTGCCAGCAGTGAAGCGTGGGGGACAGGGAAAGAGACCCAGTACTTC.

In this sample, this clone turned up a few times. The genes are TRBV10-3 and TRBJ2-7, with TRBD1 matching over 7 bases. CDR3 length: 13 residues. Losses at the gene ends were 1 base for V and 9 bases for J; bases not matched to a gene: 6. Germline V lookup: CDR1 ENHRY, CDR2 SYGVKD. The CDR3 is CAISELTGIGQYF. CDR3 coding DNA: TGTGCCATCAGTGAGTTGACAGGGATTGGGCAGTACTTC.